This is a list of T cell receptor beta chains from one sample in a study of shared clonotypes between healthy human individuals. Profiling relied on immunoSEQ multiplex PCR, and the TCRdb table lists in-frame clones only, not all of them. The sample carries approximately 1.5 million clones, less than 99% recorded once. The sequenced material came from naive CD4+ T cells sorted from blood. These receptors came from a man younger than 40 in good health. The CDR3 runs from the conserved cysteine through the conserved F or W. The D gene is left open where the match is weak. Clone size is not always given. Where it is, it says once, few, many or a class for expanded clones.

. | . | TRBJ1-5 | TRBV10-3 | TGTGCCACCAAGTTTCCCGGGACCCCGGGGGATTATAGCAATCAGCCCCAGCATTTT | CATKFPGTPGDYSNQPQHF
. | . | TRBJ2-7 | TRBV7-9 | TGTGCCAGCAGCCCTTGGCAGGGCCTATCCTACGAGCAGTACTTC | CASSPWQGLSYEQYF
TRBD1 | . | TRBJ1-5 | TRBV18 | TGTGCCAGCTCACCGCTGGGTTTATCCGGGACAGGTGGCAATCAGCCCCAGCATTTT | CASSPLGLSGTGGNQPQHF
TRBD1 | . | TRBJ2-1 | TRBV7-8 | TGTGCCAGCAGCCAGGCCCGGGGACAGGGGGATTACAATGAGCAGTTCTTC | CASSQARGQGDYNEQFF
TRBD2 | . | TRBJ2-2 | TRBV2 | TGTGCCAGCATGGTCTCTAGCGGGGGAACCGGGGAGCTGTTTTTT | CASMVSSGGTGELFF
. | . | TRBJ2-7 | TRBV18 | TGTGCCAGCTCACCGATGGGAATCAAGTCGGGCGAGCAGTACTTC | CASSPMGIKSGEQYF
. | . | TRBJ2-5 | TRBV7-2 | TGTGCCAGCAGCTTAGACCGGGGGACCCAGTACTTC | CASSLDRGTQYF
. | . | TRBJ1-3 | TRBV7-9 | TGTGCCAGCAGCTTAGGGGCAGCTGGAAACACCATATATTTT | CASSLGAAGNTIYF
. | . | TRBJ2-1 | TRBV15 | TGTGCCACCAGCAGAGATTTCGCGGAGGGCTACAATGAGCAGTTCTTC | CATSRDFAEGYNEQFF
. | . | TRBJ2-3 | TRBV2 | TGTGCCAGCAGCTCGGACAGAGACACAGATACGCAGTATTTT | CASSSDRDTDTQYF
. | . | TRBJ2-4 | TRBV7-9 | TGTGCCACCGCCGGTGGGGGTGCCAAAAACATTCAGTACTTC | CATAGGGAKNIQYF
. | . | TRBJ1-2 | TRBV5-5 | TGTGCCAGCAGCTCGACCCCTGGGGCGAGTGGCTACACCTTC | CASSSTPGASGYTF
TRBD2 | . | TRBJ2-1 | TRBV14 | TGTGCCAGCAGCCAACATAGCGGGAGGCCGCAGGATGAGCAGTTCTTC | CASSQHSGRPQDEQFF
. | . | TRBJ2-3 | TRBV28 | TGTGCCAGCAGTTTCCGGGGACCCACAGATACGCAGTATTTT | CASSFRGPTDTQYF
TRBD1 | . | TRBJ2-7 | TRBV28 | TGTGCCAGCAGTTTGGCAGGGGGATCCTACGAGCAGTACTTC | CASSLAGGSYEQYF
. | . | TRBJ1-4 | TRBV5-1 | TGCGCCAGCAGGCTAGGAGGCGTCTCTGATGAAAAACTGTTTTTT | CASRLGGVSDEKLFF
. | once | TRBJ2-3 | TRBV19 | TGTGCCAGTAGGCGATCGTCAAAGGGCCCCACAGATACGCAGTATTTT | CASRRSSKGPTDTQYF
. | . | TRBJ2-2 | TRBV29-1 | TGCAGCGCTGACAGCACCGGGGAGCTGTTTTTT | CSADSTGELFF
. | . | TRBJ2-5 | TRBV5-1 | TGCGCCAGCAGCTTGGTTGTAGGTAGCCGGGAGACCCAGTACTTC | CASSLVVGSRETQYF
. | . | TRBJ1-1 | TRBV5-1 | TGCGCCAGCAGCCAGCAGGGTTGGAACACTGAAGCTTTCTTT | CASSQQGWNTEAFF
TRBD2 | . | TRBJ2-1 | TRBV6-5 | TGTGCCAGCAGTTCGACTAGCGGGAGGGCCGAGCCGTTCTTC | CASSSTSGRAEPFF
. | . | TRBJ2-7 | TRBV6-1 | TGTGCCAGCAGTGAGGCGTACGAGCAGTACTTC | CASSEAYEQYF
. | . | TRBJ2-1 | TRBV27 | TGTGCCAGCAGTTTTTTTTCGGGGGCCTTCTACAATGAGCAGTTCTTC | CASSFFSGAFYNEQFF
. | . | TRBJ1-1 | TRBV5-5 | TGTGCCAGCAGCTTGGCCAACCCAGGGGCTGGAGCTTTCTTT | CASSLANPGAGAFF
TRBD2 | . | TRBJ2-2 | TRBV5-1 | TGCGCCAGCAGCTTGGGGCTAGCGGGCGTGAACTCGAACACCGGGGAGCTGTTTTTT | CASSLGLAGVNSNTGELFF
TRBD2 | . | TRBJ2-2 | TRBV11-2 | TGTGCCAGCAGCTTAATTGCCGGACTAGCGGGAGCGGGCGGGGAGCTGTTTTTT | CASSLIAGLAGAGGELFF
TRBD2 | . | TRBJ2-1 | TRBV6-1 | TGTGCCAGCAGTCGCGACGTAGCGGGAGCATGGGCGCAGTTCTTC | CASSRDVAGAWAQFF
TRBD1 | . | TRBJ1-2 | TRBV27 | TGTGCCAGCAGTTTATCCGGTCGGGCAGGGGGGGGCTACACCTTC | CASSLSGRAGGGYTF
. | once | TRBJ2-3 | TRBV18 | TGTGCCAGCTCACCACCCGGGACAGATACGCAGTATTTT | CASSPPGTDTQYF
. | . | TRBJ2-7 | TRBV9 | TGTGCCAGCAGCACCCGAGACTCCCGCTCCTACGAGCAGTACTTC | CASSTRDSRSYEQYF
. | . | TRBJ2-3 | TRBV5-1 | TGCGCCAGCAGCCTCGGGACGGAAGCGACGCAGTATTTT | CASSLGTEATQYF
TRBD2 | . | TRBJ2-2 | TRBV4-3 | TGCGCCAGCAGCCAAGATCCCGGGGGGGGTTTAGGACCCGGGGAGCTGTTTTTT | CASSQDPGGGLGPGELFF
. | once | TRBJ2-3 | TRBV25-1 | TGTGCCAGCGGGTTCGGCCATCAAGGTACGCAGTATTTT | CASGFGHQGTQYF
. | . | TRBJ1-1 | TRBV28 | TGTGCCAGCAGACGTCACGACCCAACAGGGCCAACTGAAGCTTTCTTT | CASRRHDPTGPTEAFF
. | . | TRBJ2-1 | TRBV6-1 | TGTGCCAGCAGTGAACAGTTTCGGCTCTACAATGAGCAGTTCTTC | CASSEQFRLYNEQFF
. | . | TRBJ2-7 | TRBV28 | TGTGCCAGCAGTCGCCGCCGAATCGGACTGTTAGTCTACGAGCAGTACTTC | CASSRRRIGLLVYEQYF
TRBD1 | . | TRBJ1-5 | TRBV6-5 | TGTGCCAGCAGTCCGTCCAGGGGGACGGGTCAGCCCCAGCATTTT | CASSPSRGTGQPQHF
TRBD1 | . | TRBJ1-4 | TRBV2 | TGTGCCAGCAGTCGACAGGGAGGAGGTGAAAAACTGTTTTTT | CASSRQGGGEKLFF
. | once | TRBJ2-7 | TRBV28 | TGTGCCAGCAGTTTCTTGTACGAGCAGTACTTC | CASSFLYEQYF
. | . | TRBJ1-1 | TRBV29-1 | TGCAGCGTTCAAAGGCAGCTGAACACTGAAGCTTTCTTT | CSVQRQLNTEAFF
. | . | TRBJ2-7 | TRBV19 | TGTGCCACTTCGAACCGGGGCGAAACGTACGAGCAGTACTTC | CATSNRGETYEQYF
TRBD1 | . | TRBJ1-2 | TRBV7-2 | TGTGCCAGCAGCCGGGACAGACAGGTTAGCTACACCTTC | CASSRDRQVSYTF
. | . | TRBJ1-2 | TRBV6-5 | TGTGCCAGCAGCCGAGACAGATATGGCTACACCTTC | CASSRDRYGYTF
TRBD1 | . | TRBJ2-7 | TRBV18 | TGTGCCAGCTCATTGGGGACAGGGACCTACGAGCAGTACTTC | CASSLGTGTYEQYF
. | . | TRBJ1-4 | TRBV6-6 | TGTGCCAGCAGTTATTGGTCAACTAATGAAAAACTGTTTTTT | CASSYWSTNEKLFF
. | . | TRBJ2-1 | TRBV6-1 | TGTGCCAGCATCGAGGACCTTACCTACAATGAGCAGTTCTTC | CASIEDLTYNEQFF
. | . | TRBJ2-3 | TRBV28 | TGTGCCAGCAGTCCCCGACTAGGTAGTGCGCAGTATTTT | CASSPRLGSAQYF
. | . | TRBJ2-1 | TRBV6-6 | TGTGCCAGTGGAACACGGCATGAGCAGTTCTTC | CASGTRHEQFF
. | . | TRBJ2-1 | TRBV6-6 | TGTGCCAGCAGCCAGGGGCTTGGCAATGAGCAGTTCTTC | CASSQGLGNEQFF
. | once | TRBJ2-1 | TRBV7-8 | TGTGCCAGCAGCCCGAGGGGACGCGACGGCAATGAGCAGTTCTTC | CASSPRGRDGNEQFF
TRBD2 | . | TRBJ2-1 | TRBV29-1 | TGCAGCACCTCGACTAGCGTGACCTACAATGAGCAGTTCTTC | CSTSTSVTYNEQFF
. | . | TRBJ2-5 | TRBV5-1 | TGCGCCAGCACTACAGGGCGTTATCAAGAGACCCAGTACTTC | CASTTGRYQETQYF
. | . | TRBJ2-2 | TRBV5-1 | TGCGCCAGCAGCTTGGTGGGACCGCCGAACACCGGGGAGCTGTTTTTT | CASSLVGPPNTGELFF